A single sample gave rise to the 2 T cell receptor beta chains below, sequenced in a study of T cells in Graves' hyperthyroidism and ophthalmopathy. The CDR3 regions of TCR beta were amplified from RNA transcripts. The study used the HTBI primer set for a first-round RT-PCR of the TCR CDR3. TCRdb ran MiXCR on the multiplex PCR reads and lists one entry per CDR3 protein. The sample holds some 350,000 distinct CDR3 sequences, roughly 15% seen once. The sequencing input was blood. The receptors here all came from a woman aged 60-70 years with Graves' ophthalmopathy.

This clonotype has a count of ten or more. The genes are TRBV28 and TRBJ2-3, with 8 bases that match TRBD2. Looked up from germline, CDR1 is MDHEN and CDR2 is SYDVKM. This CDR3 is built from 15 residues. J gave up 0 bases and V 7 bases, and 6 bases lay outside the gene matches. The CDR3 spells CASTLIAGSTDTQYF. CDR3 DNA: TGTGCCAGCACCCTTATAGCGGGAAGCACAGATACGCAGTATTTT. The entire variable domain, with the rest obtained from reference TRBV28 and TRBJ2-3, is as follows: DVKVTQSSRYLVKRTGEKVFLECVQDMDHENMFWYRQDPGLGLRLIYFSYDVKMKEKGDIPEGYSVSREKKERFSLILESASTNQTSMYLCASTLIAGSTDTQYFGPGTRLTVL.

The chain is built from TRBV5-8 and TRBJ1-2; D is unclear. CDR3 size: 13 residues. Germline lookup yields CDR1 SGHTS and CDR2 YDEGEE. V gave up 1 base and J gave up 8 bases, with 12 bases separating them. CDR3 region: CASSLIQSAGYTF. The CDR3 DNA reads TGTGCCAGCAGCTTGATCCAGTCGGCGGGCTACACCTTC.